Following are 26 T cell receptor beta chains from one sample sequenced in a study of blood T cells in healthy people across ages. Primers used in a second PCR of roughly 6 to 11 cycles were a sample-barcoded 5' primer and a J-beta primer mix. TCRdb ran MiXCR on the 5' RACE reads and lists one entry per CDR3 protein. The sample records hundreds of thousands of distinct CDR3 sequences, about 21% being singletons. Sequences were obtained from blood. The receptors originated from a man in his 70s in good health.

This clonotype was detected only a few times. This chain connects TRBV28 to TRBJ1-5, with a possible D match to TRBD1 (6 bases). From germline, CDR1 is MDHEN and CDR2 SYDVKM. Deletions cut 2 bases from V and 2 bases from J, with 10 bases between. The CDR3 extends over 15 amino acids. Here the CDR3 reads CASSLARGGNQPQHF. The CDR3 region has the DNA TGTGCCAGCAGTTTAGCCAGGGGCGGCAATCAGCCCCAGCATTTT.

In its sample, this clonotype was seen a few times. An end of the junction does not agree with germline; a read error may underlie this. This rearrangement joins TRBV4-1 to TRBJ2-4; tentatively, D is TRBD2 (5 bases). Germline V gives CDR1 MGHRA, CDR2 YSYEKL. This CDR3 comprises 16 residues. The CDR3 reads CASSHVTHLAKNIRYF. The CDR3 nucleotides read TGCGCCAGCAGCCACGTTACCCACCTAGCCAAAAACATTCGGTACTTC.

J is TRBJ2-7 and V is TRBV20-1; D possibly corresponds to TRBD2 (5 bases). The CDR3 extends over 14 amino acids. V was shortened by 4 bases and J by 2 bases, with 15 bases between the two germline ends. Germline CDR1 DFQATT, CDR2 SNEGSKA (reference sequence). The CDR3 reads CSAKYRRLAYEQYF. The CDR3 region has the DNA TGCAGTGCTAAATACCGGAGGCTCGCCTACGAGCAGTACTTC.

About this clonotype: Germline is not matched at one junction end, which may reflect a read error. V is TRBV19 and J is TRBJ2-1, with 15 bases identical to TRBD2. Looked up from germline, CDR1 is LNHDA and CDR2 is SQIVND (reference sequence). The CDR3 has 16 residues. Written as DNA, the CDR3 is TGTGCCAGTAGTAAGGGGACTAGCGGGAGGTACAATGAGCACTTCTTC. Protein sequence: CASSKGTSGRYNEHFF. Together with reference TRBV19 and TRBJ2-1, the CDR3 gives the full variable domain: DGGITQSPKYLFRKEGQNVTLSCEQNLNHDAMYWYRQDPGQGLRLIYYSQIVNDFQKGDIAEGYSVSREKKESFPLTVTSAQKNPTAFYLCASSKGTSGRYNEHFFGPGTRLTVL.

This clonotype was found a few times. The chain has TRBV7-3 and TRBJ2-3, with D unclear. V was shortened by 5 bases and J by 8 bases, with 23 bases between the two germline ends. The CDR3 extends over 16 amino acids. The V gene's germline CDR1 is SGHTA and CDR2 FQGTGA. The CDR3: CASSPGYSLQPITQYF. The CDR3 DNA reads as TGTGCCAGCAGCCCCGGATACTCCTTACAGCCCATTACGCAGTATTTT.

The sample holds a few counts of this clonotype. The rearrangement uses TRBV7-2 and TRBJ2-7; D ambiguous. The CDR3 is made up of 14 amino acids. V was trimmed by 5 bases and J by 2 bases, leaving 13 bases between them. Germline loops: CDR1 SGHTA, CDR2 FQGNSA. CDR3 bases: TGTGCCAGCAGCCGAAACACCCTGACCTACGAGCAGTACTTC. The encoded protein is CASSRNTLTYEQYF.

The chain is built from TRBV30 and TRBJ1-6, with D unclear. Per the germline V gene, CDR1 is GTSNPN and CDR2 is SVGIG (reference sequence). The CDR3 length is 13 residues. Between the trimmed V and J ends, which lost 2 bases and 5 bases, there was a span of 7 bases. CDR3 coding DNA: TGTGCCTGGAGTCTACAGCATAATTCACCCCTCCACTTT. It yields the protein CAWSLQHNSPLHF.

In this sample, this clonotype turned up a few times. This chain uses TRBV4-1 with TRBJ2-3; no firm D call. V gave up 0 bases and J gave up 7 bases, with 11 bases separating them. Germline assignment: CDR1 MGHRA and CDR2 YSYEKL. This CDR3 has 14 residues. CDR3 amino acids: CASSQETGVYTQYF. In DNA form, the CDR3 reads TGCGCCAGCAGCCAAGAAACTGGGGTATATACGCAGTATTTT.

This clonotype was counted only a few times. The chain has TRBV28 and TRBJ1-2; maybe TRBD1 (5 bases). V lost 7 bases and J lost 2, with 8 bases in between. CDR3 length: 12 residues. Per germline, CDR1 MDHEN and CDR2 SYDVKM. CDR3 amino acids: CASTRQNYGYTF. The DNA for the CDR3 is TGTGCCAGCACCCGACAGAACTATGGCTACACCTTC.

This clonotype was found a few times. The chain joins TRBV2 to TRBJ2-4; 7 bases match TRBD2. CDR3 length: 14 amino acids. V shed 4 bases, J shed 1 base, and the junction held 1 base outside the gene matches. Germline lookup yields CDR1 SNHLY and CDR2 FYNNEI. The CDR3 spells CASSGTRAKNIQYF. DNA of the CDR3: TGTGCCAGCAGTGGGACTAGGGCCAAAAACATTCAGTACTTC.

This chain links TRBV10-3 with TRBJ2-6; the D gene is possibly TRBD2 (5 bases). From germline, CDR1 is ENHRY and CDR2 SYGVKD. The CDR3 sequence is 16 residues long. V lost 4 bases and J lost 2, with 12 bases in between. CDR3 residues: CAISANEGAGANVLTF. The CDR3 nucleotides are TGTGCCATCAGTGCAAATGAGGGAGCTGGGGCCAACGTCCTGACTTTC.

There are a few counts of this clonotype. The chain links TRBV9 to TRBJ2-7; no firm D call. CDR1 is SGDLS, CDR2 YYNGEE, per germline. Trimming left V 6 bases short and J 2 bases short, with 15 bases between. The CDR3 extends over 14 amino acids. For the CDR3, the DNA is TGTGCCAGCACCCTTAAGACTTCTCCCTACGAGCAGTACTTC. This translates into CASTLKTSPYEQYF.

This clonotype has just a few counts. V is TRBV12-3 or TRBV12-4 and J is TRBJ1-2; a weak D match, TRBD1 (5 bases). The CDR3 extends over 13 amino acids. With 8 bases removed from V and 7 bases from J, the gap between germline ends came to 17 bases. The CDR3 is CASCRGALGGYTF. The CDR3 nucleotides are TGTGCCAGCTGTCGGGGCGCATTGGGTGGCTACACCTTC.

This clonotype was counted only a few times. V usage is TRBV29-1 and J usage is TRBJ1-2, with D tentatively TRBD1 (5 bases). Trimming stripped 3 bases from V and 8 bases from J, with 13 bases between. The CDR3 totals 12 residues. In germline, CDR1 is SQVTM, CDR2 ANQGSEA. The CDR3 nucleotides read TGCAGCGTTGAGTTTTTCGGGGCGGGCTACACCTTC. Encoded protein: CSVEFFGAGYTF.

This clonotype was counted many times. The rearrangement joins TRBV20-1 to TRBJ2-7, with 10 bases that match TRBD1. V shed 6 bases, J shed 6 bases, and the junction held 17 bases outside the gene matches. In germline, CDR1 is DFQATT, CDR2 SNEGSKA (reference sequence). CDR3 length: 16 residues. In DNA form, the CDR3 reads TGCAGTGCGCCGGGGAAGTCGGGACAGGGGCTCCTCGAGCAGTACTTC. Translating gives CSAPGKSGQGLLEQYF.

This clonotype was found a few times. The V and J genes are TRBV29-1 and TRBJ2-3; 7 bases agree with TRBD2. V lost 8 bases, J lost 0 bases, and 11 bases stayed unmatched. From germline, CDR1 is SQVTM and CDR2 ANQGSEA. The CDR3 loop spans 15 amino acids. The CDR3 DNA is TGCAGCACTACTAGCGAGTACACTAGCACAGATACGCAGTATTTT. Translation: CSTTSEYTSTDTQYF.

The chain joins TRBV20-1 to TRBJ2-5; no reliable D call. This CDR3 comprises 13 residues. V was trimmed by 4 bases and J by 0 bases, leaving 9 bases between them. Germline V gene data show CDR1 as DFQATT and CDR2 as SNEGSKA (reference sequence). CDR3: CSANLRYQETQYF. In DNA, the CDR3 is TGCAGTGCTAATTTACGGTACCAAGAGACCCAGTACTTC.

Here the CDR3 reads CASSMTSGTYQETQYF. In DNA form, the CDR3 reads TGTGCCAGCAGCATGACTAGCGGGACGTACCAAGAGACCCAGTACTTC. This rearrangement joins TRBV5-5 to TRBJ2-5; 11 nucleotides agree with TRBD2. The V gene end was trimmed by 4 bases and the J gene end by 0 bases; junction bases not matched to a gene: 5. Germline V gives CDR1 SGHKS, CDR2 YYEKEE (reference sequence). The CDR3 contains 16 residues.

On this clonotype itself: One junction end disagrees with the germline gene, perhaps due to a read error. This sequence joins TRBV20-1 and TRBJ1-5; no reliable D call. Germline CDR1 is DFQATT and CDR2 is SNEGSKA (reference sequence). This CDR3 has 14 residues. Written as DNA, the CDR3 is TGCAGTGCTGGGTCCCGGGCGGGGAATCGGCCCCAGCATTTT. Translating gives CSAGSRAGNRPQHF.

In this sample, this clonotype turned up many times. V gene TRBV3-1 combines with J gene TRBJ1-5; D possibly corresponds to TRBD1 (5 bases). Trimming removed 1 base from V and 9 bases from J, with 10 bases in between. Germline V gene sequence: CDR1 LGHDT, CDR2 YNNKEL (reference sequence). The CDR3 has 13 residues. Written as DNA, the CDR3 is TGTGCCAGCAGCCAAGGCGGGGGGACGCCCCAGCATTTT. As protein: CASSQGGGTPQHF.

The chain combines TRBV7-8 with TRBJ2-3; D call uncertain. The CDR3 totals 13 residues. V was trimmed by 3 bases and J by 3 bases, leaving 7 bases between them. The germline V gene encodes CDR1 SGHVS and CDR2 FQNEAQ. For the CDR3, the DNA is TGTGCCAGCAGCTTCGATACGACAGATACGCAGTATTTT. Its protein is CASSFDTTDTQYF.

The chain employs TRBV7-9 and TRBJ1-3; D is ambiguous. Trimming removed 3 bases from V and 0 bases from J, with 9 bases in between. Germline CDR1 SEHNR, CDR2 FQNEAQ (reference sequence). The CDR3 length is 15 residues. DNA of the CDR3: TGTGCCAGCAGCTTCTACACCAACTCTGGAAACACCATATATTTT. Residues: CASSFYTNSGNTIYF.

This clonotype was detected only a few times. The V gene is TRBV28, the J gene TRBJ2-7, with 9 bases that match TRBD1. V dropped 5 bases and J dropped 6; count of bases not matched to a gene: 8. The CDR3 has 14 amino acids. Per germline, CDR1 MDHEN and CDR2 SYDVKM. The CDR3 loop is CASSTPGQGREQYF. The CDR3 DNA reads TGTGCCAGCAGTACCCCGGGACAGGGACGCGAGCAGTACTTC. The whole variable domain, filled in from reference TRBV28 and TRBJ2-7, reads DVKVTQSSRYLVKRTGEKVFLECVQDMDHENMFWYRQDPGLGLRLIYFSYDVKMKEKGDIPEGYSVSREKKERFSLILESASTNQTSMYLCASSTPGQGREQYFGPGTRLTVT.

This clonotype came up a few times. V gene TRBV7-2 combines with J gene TRBJ2-5; 11 nucleotides line up with TRBD2. The assigned J gene may be wrong: the sequence end matches TRBJ2-7 better. The CDR3 extends over 15 amino acids. CDR1 is SGHTA, CDR2 FQGNSA, per germline. The CDR3 nucleotides are TGTGCCAGCAGCACGTTAGCGGGAGGGCCCTACGAGCAGTACTTC. It encodes CASSTLAGGPYEQYF.

As to this clonotype: The CDR3 does not end in the conserved phenylalanine or tryptophan, so this is likely a read error. J is TRBJ2-1 and V is TRBV6-4; TRBD2 agrees at 9 bases. The CDR3 is 14 amino acids. CDR1 is MRHNA and CDR2 is SNTAGT in the germline V gene. V trimming: 0 bases; J trimming: 10 bases; junction bases outside the gene matches: 4. The CDR3 sequence is CASSDSGLAGEQFL. CDR3 sequence (DNA): TGTGCCAGCAGTGACTCGGGGCTAGCGGGAGAGCAGTTCTTA.

This clonotype was seen only a few times. V is TRBV11-1 and J is TRBJ2-5; a possible D gene is TRBD1 (6 bases). V was clipped by 5 bases and J by 5 bases, with 15 bases between them. The length of the CDR3 is 14 residues. Germline CDR1 is SGHAT and CDR2 is FQDESV (reference sequence). CDR3 residues: CASSQGFSRETQYF. The CDR3 DNA follows: TGTGCCAGCAGCCAGGGGTTCAGCAGGGAGACCCAGTACTTC.